A single sample is the source of the 18 T cell receptor beta chains below, sequenced in a study of T-cell reconstitution after alpha-beta-depleted transplantation in children. As it was prepared, the TCRbeta library received unique molecular identifiers. One entry per CDR3 protein, called by TCRdb with MiXCR from the PCR reads. The data contain about 980,000 distinct CDR3 sequences, about 29% of them seen just once; the ten biggest clones take up about 28%. Sequencing used PBMCs, mostly from graft donor cells, obtained 360 days after TCRalphabeta/CD19-depleted stem cell transplant. These receptors were taken from a boy younger than two who had a stem cell transplant for SCID, so the T cells may come from the graft donor.

The chain recombines TRBV12-3 or TRBV12-4 with TRBJ2-7; D may match TRBD1 or TRBD2 (5 bases each). The CDR3 is 13 amino acids. V lost 6 bases to trimming and J lost 7 bases, with 16 bases between them. CDR3 residues: CASRNQGTGEQYF. The CDR3 DNA sequence: TGTGCCAGCAGAAACCAGGGAACGGGGGAGCAGTACTTC.

The rearrangement joins TRBV20-1 to TRBJ1-2; 8 bases match TRBD1. This CDR3 is 13 amino acids long. Looked up from germline, CDR1 is DFQATT and CDR2 is SNEGSKA (reference sequence). Trimming removed 0 bases from V and 8 bases from J; junction bases left unmatched: 5. The chain's CDR3 is CSARDRQGWGYTF. The DNA of the CDR3 is TGCAGTGCTAGAGACCGACAGGGGTGGGGCTACACCTTC.

This clonotype showed up just a few times. The V and J genes are TRBV5-6 and TRBJ2-1; the D gene is possibly TRBD1 (6 bases). V lost 0 bases and J lost 3, with 13 bases in between. Germline assignment: CDR1 SGHDT and CDR2 YYEEEE. The CDR3 totals 16 residues. The CDR3 bases are TGTGCCAGCAGCTTGGATCCCACAGGGTTCTACAATGAGCAGTTCTTC. It translates to CASSLDPTGFYNEQFF. The whole variable domain, filled in from reference TRBV5-6 and TRBJ2-1, reads DAGVTQSPTHLIKTRGQQVTLRCSPKSGHDTVSWYQQALGQGPQFIFQYYEEEERQRGNFPDRFSGHQFPNYSSELNVNALLLGDSALYLCASSLDPTGFYNEQFFGPGTRLTVL.

The chain links TRBV30 to TRBJ2-3, with TRBD1 matching over 12 bases. J gave up 4 bases and V 1 base, and 3 bases lay outside the gene matches. Germline V gives CDR1 GTSNPN, CDR2 SVGIG (reference sequence). CDR3 length: 15 residues. CDR3 region: CAWSAGTGGPDTQYF. CDR3 nucleotides: TGTGCCTGGAGTGCCGGGACAGGGGGCCCAGATACGCAGTATTTT.

The chain is built from TRBV15 and TRBJ2-3; the D is unclear. Trimming took off 4 bases at V and 4 bases at J, with 9 bases between the two ends. CDR1 LNHNV and CDR2 YYDKDF come from the germline V gene (reference sequence). The CDR3 sequence is 13 residues long. CDR3 in DNA: TGTGCCACCAGCACTGACCGCCCAGATACGCAGTATTTT. This translates into CATSTDRPDTQYF.

V and J are TRBV19 and TRBJ1-5, with 8 bases that match TRBD1. Germline V gene sequence: CDR1 LNHDA, CDR2 SQIVND (reference sequence). V was pared by 6 bases and J by 6 bases, with 4 bases of the junction left unmatched. The CDR3 is 13 residues long. The CDR3 coding sequence is TGTGCCAGTAGCGGACAGGGCCTTCAGCCCCAGCATTTT. This encodes CASSGQGLQPQHF.

V is TRBV7-2 and J is TRBJ2-3; 7 positions match TRBD1. Germline V gives CDR1 SGHTA, CDR2 FQGNSA. V was clipped by 3 bases and J by 3 bases; unmatched bases: 12. The CDR3 has 17 residues. The CDR3 bases are TGTGCCAGCAGCTTCCTAACAGGGGTCGAACGAACAGATACGCAGTATTTT. Amino acid sequence: CASSFLTGVERTDTQYF.

This chain uses TRBV5-1 with TRBJ1-1, with D perhaps TRBD1 (6 bases). Trimming removed 5 bases from V and 2 bases from J, with 16 bases in between. Germline V CDR1 and CDR2: SGHRS, YFSETQ. This CDR3 is 15 amino acids long. The CDR3 DNA follows: TGCGCCAGCAGTATTTTCGGGGGCCCCAACACTGAAGCTTTCTTT. Protein: CASSIFGGPNTEAFF.

This clonotype turned up a few times. The V gene is TRBV5-5, the J gene TRBJ2-1, with D perhaps TRBD1 or TRBD2 (5 bases each). CDR1 is SGHKS and CDR2 is YYEKEE in the germline V gene (reference sequence). V lost 7 bases and J lost 4, with 12 bases in between. The CDR3 has 13 amino acids. The DNA for the CDR3 is TGTGCCAGCGGGGGTACGACTTACAATGAGCAGTTCTTC. Translation gives CASGGTTYNEQFF. The variable domain in full, with the rest retrieved from reference TRBV5-5 and TRBJ2-1, is DAGVTQSPTHLIKTRGQQVTLRCSPISGHKSVSWYQQVLGQGPQFIFQYYEKEERGRGNFPDRFSARQFPNYSSELNVNALLLGDSALYLCASGGTTYNEQFFGPGTRLTVL.

Points on this clonotype: The CDR3 end shows no conserved phenylalanine or tryptophan, and so a read error is likely. The gene calls are TRBV5-1 and TRBJ2-3, with D perhaps TRBD2 (6 bases). Germline CDR1 and CDR2: SGHRS and YFSETQ. Between the trimmed V and J ends, which lost 3 bases and 4 bases, there was a span of 12 bases. The CDR3 is 14 residues long. The CDR3 bases are TGCGCCAGCAGCTCGCCGAGGGAGGCAGATACGCAGTATTAT. This sequence encodes CASSSPREADTQYY.

This clonotype was seen just once. This rearrangement joins TRBV20-1 to TRBJ2-2; the match to TRBD1 covers 7 bases. Germline V gene lookup returns CDR1 DFQATT and CDR2 SNEGSKA (reference sequence). CDR3 length: 16 residues. V was pared by 6 bases and J by 0 bases, with 10 bases of the junction left unmatched. CDR3 bases: TGCAGTGCCAGGGGCCCCGGGACAGCGAACACCGGGGAGCTGTTTTTT. The encoded protein is CSARGPGTANTGELFF.

This clonotype was counted a few times. The rearrangement joins TRBV5-8 to TRBJ1-2; TRBD1 might be the D (5 bases). Germline assignment: CDR1 SGHTS and CDR2 YDEGEE. The CDR3 has 13 residues. V lost 4 bases and J lost 2, with 9 bases in between. The DNA of the CDR3 is TGTGCCAGCAGCCGGGGCCAGAACTATGGCTACACCTTC. The encoded protein is CASSRGQNYGYTF.

This clonotype was observed a few times. The chain carries TRBV27 and TRBJ2-7; TRBD1 matches at 8 bases. This CDR3 contains 15 residues. V gave up 5 bases and J gave up 2 bases; unmatched junction bases: 8. Germline CDR1 MNHEY, CDR2 SMNVEV (reference sequence). The CDR3 region is CASSPTGGPAYEQYF. The CDR3 DNA follows: TGTGCCAGCAGTCCCACAGGGGGTCCAGCCTACGAGCAGTACTTC.

The chain uses TRBV5-1 and TRBJ2-5, with 11 bases fitting TRBD2. Germline lookup yields CDR1 SGHRS and CDR2 YFSETQ. Germline trimming cut 4 bases from V and 1 base from J; bases unmatched to any gene: 9. The CDR3 sequence is 17 residues long. The CDR3 DNA is TGCGCCAGCAGCCAACCGACTAGCGGGGCACTCCAAGAGACCCAGTACTTC. Amino acids: CASSQPTSGALQETQYF.

CDR3 nucleotide sequence: TGTGCCAGCAGTGAGGAACAGTACGGGATCTACACCTTC. Protein product: CASSEEQYGIYTF. This chain connects TRBV2 to TRBJ1-2; D gene unclear. The germline V gene encodes CDR1 SNHLY and CDR2 FYNNEI. Between the trimmed V and J ends, which lost 3 bases and 10 bases, there was a span of 15 bases. The CDR3 contains 13 residues. The whole variable domain, remainder taken from reference TRBV2 and TRBJ1-2, is EPEVTQTPSHQVTQMGQEVILRCVPISNHLYFYWYRQILGQKVEFLVSFYNNEISEKSEIFDDQFSVERPDGSNFTLKIRSTKLEDSAMYFCASSEEQYGIYTFGSGTRLTVV.

The table lists this clonotype with a few counts. The chain has TRBV11-2 and TRBJ1-2; D is unresolved. The CDR3 runs 12 residues. Trimming cost V 4 bases and J 7 bases, with 10 bases left between them. In germline, CDR1 is SGHAT, CDR2 FQNNGV. The CDR3 DNA reads TGTGCCAGCAGCTCCCCAGTCTCTGGCTACACCTTC. Amino acid sequence: CASSSPVSGYTF.

This clonotype turned up a few times. This chain uses TRBV12-3 or TRBV12-4 with TRBJ1-2; no definite D call. The CDR3 runs 11 residues. V was shortened by 9 bases and J by 2 bases, with 7 bases between the two germline ends. The CDR3 loop is CASYGNYGYTF. The CDR3 nucleotides read TGTGCCAGTTATGGCAACTATGGCTACACCTTC.

There are a few counts of this clonotype. This chain links TRBV7-2 with TRBJ2-7; TRBD1 aligns across 7 bases. Trimming removed 0 bases from V and 4 bases from J; junction bases left unmatched: 9. This CDR3 contains 16 residues. Germline CDR1 SGHTA, CDR2 FQGNSA. The CDR3 DNA is TGTGCCAGCAGCTTAGCCCCACCTAGGGGGCTATACGAGCAGTACTTC. Translating it yields CASSLAPPRGLYEQYF.